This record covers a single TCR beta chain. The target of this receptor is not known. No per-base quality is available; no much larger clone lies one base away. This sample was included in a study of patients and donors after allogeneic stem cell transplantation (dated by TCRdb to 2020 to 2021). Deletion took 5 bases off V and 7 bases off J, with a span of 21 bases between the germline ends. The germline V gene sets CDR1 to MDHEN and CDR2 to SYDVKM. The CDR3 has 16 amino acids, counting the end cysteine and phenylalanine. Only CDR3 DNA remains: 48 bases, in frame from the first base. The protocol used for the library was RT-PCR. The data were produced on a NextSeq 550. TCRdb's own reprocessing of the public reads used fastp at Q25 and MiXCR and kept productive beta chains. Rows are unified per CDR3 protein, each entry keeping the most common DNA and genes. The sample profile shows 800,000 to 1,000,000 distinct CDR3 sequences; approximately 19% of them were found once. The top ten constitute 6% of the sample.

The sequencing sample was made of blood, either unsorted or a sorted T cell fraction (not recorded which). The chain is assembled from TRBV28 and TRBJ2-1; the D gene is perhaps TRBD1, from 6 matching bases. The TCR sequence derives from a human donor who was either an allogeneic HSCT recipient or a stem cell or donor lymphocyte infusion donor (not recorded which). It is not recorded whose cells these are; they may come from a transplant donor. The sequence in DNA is TGTGCCAGCAGTATCGGGTACAGGGATTTCGGGAATGAGCAGTTCTTC. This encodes CASSIGYRDFGNEQFF.